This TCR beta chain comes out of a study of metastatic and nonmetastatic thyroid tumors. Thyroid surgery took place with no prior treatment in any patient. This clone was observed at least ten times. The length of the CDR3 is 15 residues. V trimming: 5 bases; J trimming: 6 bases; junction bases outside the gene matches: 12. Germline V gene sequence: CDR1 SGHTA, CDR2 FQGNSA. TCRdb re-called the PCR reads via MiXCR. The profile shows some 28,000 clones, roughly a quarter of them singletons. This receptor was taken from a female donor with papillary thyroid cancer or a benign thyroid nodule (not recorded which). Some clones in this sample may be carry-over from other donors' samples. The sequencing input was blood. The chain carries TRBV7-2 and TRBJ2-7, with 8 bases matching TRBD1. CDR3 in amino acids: CASSTGQVRSGEQYF. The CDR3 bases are TGTGCCAGCAGCACGGGACAGGTCCGTTCCGGCGAGCAGTACTTC.